This TCR beta chain was observed in a study of cytomegalovirus exposure and HLA in healthy donors. Findings and limits, study-wide: Cytomegalovirus association was assigned to about 150 TCR beta chains. Researchers reportedly found TCR beta sequences accurately predicted most subjects' HLA-A and HLA-B alleles. As was reported, the classifier diagnosed cytomegalovirus status with high specificity and sensitivity.

Use of 60 Vbeta and 13 Jbeta primers characterized the PCR. Measured with immunoSEQ multiplex PCR; TCRdb has only the in-frame clones, and not every one. This sample has about 160,000 clones, with almost 80% found just once. As regards this clone: Its antigen remains unknown.

Trimming left V 7 bases short and J 1 base short, with 10 bases between. This CDR3 is built from 13 residues. Germline V gene data show CDR1 as SNHLY and CDR2 as FYNNEI. The clonotype comes from a man in his late teens or twenties in good health and CMV-seropositive. The V and J genes are TRBV2 and TRBJ1-1; D is ambiguous. The sample taken for sequencing was PBMCs. DNA for the CDR3: TGTGCCAGCACCGGGGAAGAGAACACTGAAGCTTTCTTT. It codes for CASTGEENTEAFF.